This TCR beta chain was obtained from a study of shared clonotypes between healthy human individuals (dated by TCRdb to about 2020). About the investigation overall: The cohort included three men and a couple of women between 18 and 49 years of age. For each donor, three plates each were used for CD4 naive and CD4 memory, two plates were used for CD8 naive, and one plate was used for CD8 memory. Blood TCR repertoires of a handful of healthy adults were deeply sequenced to estimate repertoire size and the extent of clonotype sharing between individuals. To increase sequencing depth and limit assay-specific biases, TCR repertoire library preparation and sequencing were carried out by different laboratories using diverse techniques. Between about 0.9 and 9 billion PBMCs per donor were obtained by leukapheresis.

General conclusions and limits of the study: Incomplete sequencing was indicated by rarefaction of sorted-subset datasets, despite the large sequencing depth. About 5% of naive CD4, around 4% of naive CD8, approximately 2% of memory CD4, and around 0.4% of memory CD8 clonotypes were shared across a few donors. Compared with non-shared clonotypes, the clonotypes found in all four sorted-subset donors had higher generation probabilities. Sampling was restricted to blood, and TCR repertoires in tissue are likely to differ from TCR repertoires in blood. The small number of donors limited the genetic and exposure-history diversity represented. Naive subsets generally had larger estimated clonotype richness than memory subsets did. Based on pairwise subsampling, the degree of clonotype sharing among donors was expected to be affected by sequencing depth.

Using the deep immunoSEQ assay, TCR CDR3 regions were amplified from genomic DNA by multiplex PCR. Extracted genomic DNA from each cell subset was distributed evenly across all wells of several immunoSEQ 96-well plates, and each plate was treated as a replicate. Each replicate PCR for sorted subsets received roughly 200 ng genomic DNA, equal to about 30,000 T cell genomes. The purified libraries were quantified using a Qubit 3.0 fluorometer, sized with a Bioanalyzer 2100, and then quantified again using the KAPA Library Quantification kit. Every immunoSEQ 96-well plate was sequenced on a separate single-read 150-cycle Illumina NextSeq 550 flow cell. The authors processed their data as follows. Because only junctional sequences without quality scores were contained in the immunoSEQ output, filtering matching that applied to full-length reads could not be performed. To assign V/J genes and CDR3, sequences were annotated using PyIR, a Python wrapper for IgBLAST v1.9, with IMGT germline references. Reads with weak V/J assignments (E-value above 1e-6), missing CDR3, stop codons, out-of-frame junctions, or ambiguous translated residues were removed. V3J clonotypes were defined as sequences sharing an identical inferred V gene, J gene, and CDR3 amino acid sequence. Percentage overlap between repertoires was calculated by dividing the number of shared unique clonotypes by the size of the smaller repertoire. Three approaches were used to assess repertoire richness: RTK rarefaction, the Chao1 estimator, and Recon v2.1 estimates of unobserved clonotypes. OLGA was used to compute generation probabilities for all TCRbeta clonotypes that the gDNA method yielded from a handful of donors. The table was pulled from immuneACCESS by TCRdb, which kept in-frame rearrangements only. Such tables lose some clones; where checked, under half of the loss comes from unresolved V genes, and the rest has no known cause. V, J and clone size derive from that table, while D and trimming were established from the DNA sequence. This sample is represented by roughly 810,000 clones; 90% to 98% of them were singletons. In total, the top ten clones hold less than 0.25% of the sample.

For the CD8 naive samples, CD45RO-negative cells were positively selected for CCR7, yielding a CD45RA+CCR7+ population from which TemRA cells were excluded. Healthy HIV-negative adults with no recently reported acute infections or vaccinations were included as donors. Every donor was a Caucasian adult residing in Nashville, Tennessee, USA. After blood collection by leukapheresis, PBMCs were isolated using Ficoll-Histopaque density gradient centrifugation and then cryopreserved in the vapor phase of liquid nitrogen. Analytical flow cytometry was used to check the purity and quantity of every magnetically sorted T cell population. Genomic DNA was isolated from every sorted fraction and measured by UV absorbance on a Nanodrop 2000c. Details on this clone: Its specific antigen is unknown. No much larger clonotype is one base removed from it; base qualities were not supplied.

Sequencing was performed on naive CD8+ T cells sorted from blood. Taken with the paper, the label for cell subset or site translates to: CD45RA+CCR7+. The sequence derives from a young man in good health.

The nucleotides read TGTGCCAGCAGTTCGGGACTTTACACCGGGGAGCTGTTTTTT. The encoded protein is CASSSGLYTGELFF. Rearrangement joined TRBV27 to TRBJ2-2, and the D gene may be TRBD2, 6 bases matching. As encoded in the germline V gene (reference sequence), CDR1 is MNHEY while CDR2 is SMNVEV. Trimming costs V 4 bases and J 3 bases, and their ends lie 9 bases apart. The CDR3 has 14 amino acids, counting the end cysteine and phenylalanine. Here the CDR3 DNA is all that survives: 42 bases in frame from base 1.